Sequencing of this TCR beta chain was carried out in a study of intratumoral heterogeneity in liver cancer. Findings and limits, study-wide: Overall T cell clonality did not differ significantly between tumor regions in either sequenced patient. Tumor-infiltrating lymphocyte representation was acknowledged to be under-sampled. Significantly more unique clonal expansions occurred in tumor region a than b. TCR sequencing reportedly confirmed RNA-seq estimates of regional differences in tumor-infiltrating lymphocyte burden.

Remarks on this clone: Antigen specificity is unknown.

This table comes from immunoSEQ multiplex PCR, and its TCRdb copy is limited to in-frame clones, with some not included. The sample contains 5,000 to 8,000 clones, about two thirds of which appear only once. The V gene's germline CDR1 is SGHDT and CDR2 YYEEEE. V was cut by 0 bases and J by 2 bases, with 11 bases left in between. There are 15 residues in the CDR3. The hepatocellular carcinoma nodule was sampled at distinct, geographically separated regions. The chain uses TRBV5-6 and TRBJ1-1; no clear D gene. Material: tumor tissue, obtained before any cancer treatment. The sequence was collected from a woman in her sixties or seventies with hepatocellular carcinoma. The CDR3 sequence: CASSLEVRVNTEAFF. DNA for the CDR3: TGTGCCAGCAGCTTGGAGGTTAGGGTTAACACTGAAGCTTTCTTT.